This passage covers 11 T cell receptor beta chains from one sample sequenced in a study of cytomegalovirus exposure and HLA in healthy donors. Primers included in the PCR were 60 Vbeta and 13 Jbeta primers. The protocol was immunoSEQ multiplex PCR, while the TCRdb copy is restricted to in-frame clones and leaves out a portion. Among some 170,000 clones, over 75% were seen once, and the ten largest hold under 8%. The source material was PBMCs. These receptors were obtained from a man aged 40-49 years in good health and CMV-seropositive.

The rearrangement joins TRBV19 to TRBJ1-5; TRBD1 is a possible D gene (5 bases). In germline, CDR1 is LNHDA, CDR2 SQIVND (reference sequence). The CDR3 covers 16 residues. V was shortened by 1 base and J by 6 bases, with 16 bases between the two germline ends. The CDR3 loop is CASSIVGPFPSQPQHF. CDR3 nucleotides: TGTGCCAGTAGTATAGTGGGGCCTTTCCCCAGTCAGCCCCAGCATTTT.

This rearrangement joins TRBV28 to TRBJ2-5; 10 bases match TRBD2. Judging by the DNA end, TRBJ2-7 fits better; the J call may be wrong. CDR1 and CDR2 (germline): MDHEN, SYDVKM. The CDR3 has 15 residues. CDR3 amino acids: CASRPTSGNSYEQYF. CDR3 DNA: TGTGCCAGCAGGCCAACTAGCGGGAACTCCTACGAGCAGTACTTC.

The gene calls are TRBV19 and TRBJ2-4, with 10 bases aligning to TRBD2. The germline V gene has CDR1 LNHDA and CDR2 SQIVND (reference sequence). The V segment lost 3 bases and the J segment 9 bases; nucleotides outside the gene matches: 8. CDR3 length equals 15 residues. The CDR3 protein is CASSMLAGDGSIQYF. CDR3 in DNA: TGTGCCAGTAGTATGCTAGCGGGAGATGGCAGCATTCAGTACTTC.

The gene calls are TRBV7-8 and TRBJ1-1, with D possibly being TRBD1 (5 bases). The CDR3 sequence is 15 residues long. The germline V gene encodes CDR1 SGHVS and CDR2 FQNEAQ. The V end lost 4 bases, the J end lost 1 base, and 13 bases lay between the germline ends. For the CDR3, the DNA is TGTGCCAGCAGCTCTCGGGGAGGGGCGAACACTGAAGCTTTCTTT. Amino acids: CASSSRGGANTEAFF. Variable domain in full (rest from reference TRBV7-8 and TRBJ1-1): GAGVSQSPRYKVAKRGQDVALRCDPISGHVSLFWYQQALGQGPEFLTYFQNEAQLDKSGLPSDRFFAERPEGSVSTLKIQRTQQEDSAVYLCASSSRGGANTEAFFGQGTRLTVV.

The chain uses TRBV5-1 and TRBJ1-1, with D tentatively TRBD1 (6 bases). Germline loops: CDR1 SGHRS, CDR2 YFSETQ. Trimming removed 0 bases at V and 4 bases at J, with 16 bases between. CDR3 size: 16 residues. CDR3 protein: CASSLGTNRAVTEAFF. The CDR3 DNA reads TGCGCCAGCAGCTTGGGTACCAACAGGGCCGTCACTGAAGCTTTCTTT.

This chain connects TRBV9 to TRBJ2-1; possible D gene TRBD1, 5 bases. V lost 1 base to trimming and J lost 9 bases, with 8 bases between them. This CDR3 has 12 residues. In germline, CDR1 is SGDLS, CDR2 YYNGEE. The CDR3 is CASSVTGSEQFF. The CDR3, as DNA: TGTGCCAGCAGCGTAACAGGTAGTGAGCAGTTCTTC. Together with reference TRBV9 and TRBJ2-1, the CDR3 gives the full variable domain: DSGVTQTPKHLITATGQRVTLRCSPRSGDLSVYWYQQSLDQGLQFLIQYYNGEERAKGNILERFSAQQFPDLHSELNLSSLELGDSALYFCASSVTGSEQFFGPGTRLTVL.

The rearrangement links TRBV10-2 to TRBJ2-1; no clear D gene. This CDR3 is 13 amino acids long. V shed 3 bases and J shed 6 bases, with 9 bases lying between them. The germline gives CDR1 WSHSY, CDR2 SAAADI. CDR3 sequence: CASSDGLGNEQFF. CDR3 sequence (DNA): TGCGCCAGCAGTGACGGGTTAGGCAATGAGCAGTTCTTC.

This clone has just one count. The genes are TRBV11-1 and TRBJ2-1, with a possible D match to TRBD2 (5 bases). The V end was cut by 5 bases, the J end by 3 bases, with 20 bases between. This CDR3 is 17 amino acids long. Looked up from germline, CDR1 is SGHAT and CDR2 is FQDESV (reference sequence). The CDR3 spells CASSTREGQAVYNEQFF. As DNA, the CDR3 is TGTGCCAGCAGCACCCGTGAGGGCCAAGCGGTCTACAATGAGCAGTTCTTC. Filled out from reference TRBV11-1 and TRBJ2-1, the complete variable domain reads EAEVAQSPRYKITEKSQAVAFWCDPISGHATLYWYRQILGQGPELLVQFQDESVVDDSQLPKDRFSAERLKGVDSTLKIQPAELGDSAMYLCASSTREGQAVYNEQFFGPGTRLTVL.

Comment on this clone: One end of the junction does not line up with germline, which may come from a read error. The chain uses TRBV5-7 and TRBJ2-4; 9 positions agree with TRBD1. TRBV5-7 is an ORF for which the function is uncertain. This CDR3 spans 16 amino acids. CDR3 sequence (DNA): TGTGCCAGCAGCTGCCGGGACAGGGTGGGCAAAAACAGTCAGTACTTC. Its translation: CASSCRDRVGKNSQYF.

V and J are TRBV5-1 and TRBJ2-3, with TRBD2 identical over 7 bases. The CDR3 length is 16 residues. The germline CDR1 and CDR2 sequences are SGHRS and YFSETQ. V was pared by 6 bases and J by 2 bases, with 12 bases of the junction left unmatched. This chain's CDR3 is CASIRGLSGNTDTQYF. The CDR3 bases are TGCGCCAGCATCCGGGGTTTGAGCGGGAACACAGATACGCAGTATTTT.

Concerning this clone: Compared with germline, one end of the junction differs, possibly owing to a read error. The rearrangement joins TRBV7-9 to TRBJ1-1; unclear D gene. The CDR3 length is 13 residues. Germline-derived CDR1 and CDR2 are SEHNR and FQNEAQ (reference sequence). Written as DNA, the CDR3 is TGTTCCAGCAGCTTAAGCCTGAACACTGAAGCTTTCTTT. Amino acids: CSSSLSLNTEAFF.